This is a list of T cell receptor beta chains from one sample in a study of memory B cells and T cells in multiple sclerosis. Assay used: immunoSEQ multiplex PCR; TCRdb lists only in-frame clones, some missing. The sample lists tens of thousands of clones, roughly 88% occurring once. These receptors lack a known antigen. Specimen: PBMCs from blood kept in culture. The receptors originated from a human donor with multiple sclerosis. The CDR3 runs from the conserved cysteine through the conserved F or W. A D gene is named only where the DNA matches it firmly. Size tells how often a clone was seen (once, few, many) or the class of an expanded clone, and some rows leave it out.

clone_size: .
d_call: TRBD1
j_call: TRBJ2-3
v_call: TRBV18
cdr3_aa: CASSRAQGLDTQYF
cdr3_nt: TGTGCCAGCTCACGGGCACAGGGGTTAGATACGCAGTATTTT

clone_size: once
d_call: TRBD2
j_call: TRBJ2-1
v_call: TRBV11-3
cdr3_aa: CASSLDPLAGHEQFF
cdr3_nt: TGTGCCAGCAGCTTAGATCCCTTAGCGGGGCATGAGCAGTTCTTC

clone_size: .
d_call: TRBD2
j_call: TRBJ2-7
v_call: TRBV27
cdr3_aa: CASSPLAGSLYEQYF
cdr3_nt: TGTGCCAGCAGTCCACTAGCGGGAAGTCTCTACGAGCAGTACTTC

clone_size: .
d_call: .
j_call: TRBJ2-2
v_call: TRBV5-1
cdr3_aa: CASREVGGTGELFF
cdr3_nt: TGCGCCAGCAGAGAGGTGGGGGGCACCGGGGAGCTGTTTTTT

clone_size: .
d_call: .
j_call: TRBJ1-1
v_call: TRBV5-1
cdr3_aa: CASSLEVRGPTGTEAFF
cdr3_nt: TGCGCCAGCAGCTTGGAGGTCAGGGGCCCAACAGGCACTGAAGCTTTCTTT

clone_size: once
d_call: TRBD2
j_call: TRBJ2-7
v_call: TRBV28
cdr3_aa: CASSWLAGGPYEQYF
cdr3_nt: TGTGCCAGCAGTTGGCTAGCGGGAGGGCCCTACGAGCAGTACTTC

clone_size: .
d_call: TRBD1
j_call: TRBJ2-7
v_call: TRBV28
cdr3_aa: CASSLPGTGGLEQYF
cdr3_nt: TGTGCCAGCAGTTTACCCGGGACAGGTGGACTCGAGCAGTACTTC

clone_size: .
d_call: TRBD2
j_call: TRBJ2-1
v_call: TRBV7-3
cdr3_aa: CASSSQRGGFNEQFF
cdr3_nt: TGTGCCAGCAGCTCCCAGCGGGGGGGCTTCAATGAGCAGTTCTTC

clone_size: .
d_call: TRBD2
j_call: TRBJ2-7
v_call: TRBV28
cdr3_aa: CASTKTSGRPGGYEQYF
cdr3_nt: TGTGCCAGCACCAAGACTAGCGGGAGACCGGGGGGATACGAGCAGTACTTC

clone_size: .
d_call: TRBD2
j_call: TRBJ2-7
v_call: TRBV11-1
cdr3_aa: CASSPGLAGLYEQYF
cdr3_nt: TGTGCCAGCAGTCCAGGACTAGCGGGCCTATACGAGCAGTACTTC

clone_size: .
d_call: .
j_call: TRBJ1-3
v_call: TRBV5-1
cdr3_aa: CACRDSSGNTIYF
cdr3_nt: TGCGCCTGCAGGGATTCCTCTGGAAACACCATATATTTT

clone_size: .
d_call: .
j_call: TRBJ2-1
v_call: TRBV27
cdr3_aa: CASSLRRSRGVGNEQFF
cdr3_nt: TGTGCCAGCAGTTTACGGCGAAGCAGGGGAGTGGGTAATGAGCAGTTCTTC

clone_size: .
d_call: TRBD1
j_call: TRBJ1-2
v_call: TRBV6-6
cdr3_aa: CASSYTRDSYGYTF
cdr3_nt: TGTGCCAGCAGTTATACCCGGGACAGCTATGGCTACACCTTC

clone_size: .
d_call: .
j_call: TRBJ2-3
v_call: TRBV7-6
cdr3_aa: CATQPPWQGGTDTQYF
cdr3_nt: TGTGCCACCCAGCCACCGTGGCAGGGGGGTACAGATACGCAGTATTTT

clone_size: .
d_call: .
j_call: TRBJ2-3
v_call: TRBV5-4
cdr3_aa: CASSYRATVPDTQYF
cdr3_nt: TGTGCCAGCAGCTACCGGGCCACGGTTCCAGATACGCAGTATTTT

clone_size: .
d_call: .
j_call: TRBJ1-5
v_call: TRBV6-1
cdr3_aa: CASSAVLYSNQPQHF
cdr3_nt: TGTGCCAGCAGTGCAGTACTTTATAGCAATCAGCCCCAGCATTTT

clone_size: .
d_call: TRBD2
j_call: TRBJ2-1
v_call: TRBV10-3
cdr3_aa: CAISESLAGRYNEQFF
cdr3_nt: TGTGCCATCAGTGAGTCCCTAGCGGGGAGATACAATGAGCAGTTCTTC

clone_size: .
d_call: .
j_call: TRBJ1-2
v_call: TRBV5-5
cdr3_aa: CASSLDPRGYTF
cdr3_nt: TGTGCCAGCAGCTTGGACCCAAGGGGCTACACCTTC

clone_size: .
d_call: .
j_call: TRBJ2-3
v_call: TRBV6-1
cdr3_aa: CASSEGQALQYTQYF
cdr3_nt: TGTGCCAGCAGTGAAGGACAGGCCCTACAATATACGCAGTATTTT

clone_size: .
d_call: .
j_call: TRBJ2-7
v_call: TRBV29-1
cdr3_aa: CSVEVSGYEQYF
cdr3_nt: TGCAGCGTTGAAGTTTCAGGCTACGAGCAGTACTTC

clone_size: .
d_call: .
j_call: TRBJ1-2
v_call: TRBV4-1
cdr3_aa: CASSPTDRNYGYTF
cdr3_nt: TGCGCCAGCAGCCCGACTGACAGGAACTATGGCTACACCTTC

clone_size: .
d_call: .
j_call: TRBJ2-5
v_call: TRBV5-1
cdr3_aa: CASSLDKGVYQETQYF
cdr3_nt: TGCGCCAGCAGCTTGGATAAGGGGGTCTACCAAGAGACCCAGTACTTC

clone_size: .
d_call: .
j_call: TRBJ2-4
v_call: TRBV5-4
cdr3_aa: CASSLEQAAAKNIQYF
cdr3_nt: TGTGCCAGCAGCTTGGAACAGGCTGCTGCCAAAAACATTCAGTACTTC

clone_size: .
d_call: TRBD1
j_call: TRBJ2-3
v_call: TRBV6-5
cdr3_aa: CASSLTGVTWDTQYF
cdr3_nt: TGTGCCAGCAGCCTAACAGGGGTAACCTGGGATACGCAGTATTTT

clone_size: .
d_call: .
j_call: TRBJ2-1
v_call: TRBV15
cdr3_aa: CATSLLKSEWNEQFF
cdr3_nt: TGTGCCACCAGCCTTCTAAAATCCGAGTGGAATGAGCAGTTCTTC

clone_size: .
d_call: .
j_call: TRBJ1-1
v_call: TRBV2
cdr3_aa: CASSVLEAFF
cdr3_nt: TGTGCCAGCAGTGTACTTGAAGCTTTCTTT

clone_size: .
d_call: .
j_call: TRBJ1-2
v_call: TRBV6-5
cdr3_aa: CASSWSTSSNYGYTF
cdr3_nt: TGTGCCAGCAGTTGGAGTACATCGAGTAACTATGGCTACACCTTC

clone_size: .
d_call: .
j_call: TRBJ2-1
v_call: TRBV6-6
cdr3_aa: CASAPGTSNNEQFF
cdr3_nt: TGTGCCAGCGCCCCCGGGACCTCTAACAATGAGCAGTTCTTC

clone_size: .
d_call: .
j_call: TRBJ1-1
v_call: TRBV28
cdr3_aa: CASSLVSSYTEAFF
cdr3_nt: TGTGCCAGCAGTTTAGTTTCATCCTACACTGAAGCTTTCTTT

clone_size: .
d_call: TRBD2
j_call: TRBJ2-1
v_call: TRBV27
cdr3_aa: CASSLLAGVGEQFF
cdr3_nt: TGTGCCAGCAGTTTACTAGCGGGAGTAGGTGAGCAGTTCTTC

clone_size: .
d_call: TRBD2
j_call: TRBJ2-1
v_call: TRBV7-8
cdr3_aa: CASSILPGLAGGPLYNEQFF
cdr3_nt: TGTGCCAGCAGCATTCTACCGGGACTAGCGGGAGGGCCGCTTTACAATGAGCAGTTCTTC

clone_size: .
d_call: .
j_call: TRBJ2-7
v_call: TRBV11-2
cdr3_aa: CASSYWTAYEQYF
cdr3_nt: TGTGCCAGCAGCTATTGGACAGCCTACGAGCAGTACTTC